What follows are 8 T cell receptor beta chains derived from one specimen sequenced in a study of identical twins. TCRdb reprocessed the 5' RACE reads via MiXCR and lists one record per CDR3 protein. The sample lists fewer than 550,000 distinct CDR3 sequences; approximately 15% were seen once. Another study also made use of these data, one on yellow fever vaccine responses in identical twins.

The sequencing input was CD4+ T cells sorted from blood. Every receptor here comes from a woman between 18 and 29 years old in good health.

In its sample, this clonotype was seen a few times. The rearrangement uses TRBV20-1 and TRBJ1-4, with D unresolved. This CDR3 is built from 12 residues. CDR1 is DFQATT, CDR2 SNEGSKA, per germline (reference sequence). Trimming cost V 0 bases and J 9 bases, with 8 bases left between them. As DNA, the CDR3 is TGCAGTGCTAGAGATCCGCAAAAAAAACTGTTTTTT. Its protein product is CSARDPQKKLFF.

This clonotype was counted between two and nine times. This chain links TRBV5-5 with TRBJ1-1, with no clear D. The V end was cut by 0 bases, the J end by 5 bases, with 14 bases between. Germline V lookup: CDR1 SGHKS, CDR2 YYEKEE (reference sequence). The CDR3 extends over 15 amino acids. The CDR3 sequence: CASSLAGGGRTEAFF. The CDR3 coding sequence is TGTGCCAGCAGCTTGGCCGGAGGTGGGAGAACTGAAGCTTTCTTT.

This clonotype was seen a few times. This rearrangement joins TRBV12-3 or TRBV12-4 to TRBJ1-1, with D perhaps matching TRBD1 (5 bases). V was cut by 4 bases and J by 9 bases, with 15 bases left in between. The CDR3 totals 13 residues. The CDR3 loop reads CASSSRERQKAFF. The CDR3 DNA reads TGTGCCAGCAGTTCCAGGGAACGTCAAAAAGCTTTCTTT.

This clonotype was found many times. The chain has TRBV5-1 and TRBJ2-3; D is uncertain. CDR3 length equals 12 residues. CDR1 is SGHRS and CDR2 is YFSETQ in the germline V gene. V was cut by 0 bases and J by 6 bases, with 5 bases left in between. The CDR3 here is CASSLALDTQYF. DNA of the CDR3: TGCGCCAGCAGCTTGGCTTTGGATACGCAGTATTTT.

The chain uses TRBV6-5 and TRBJ2-7; 9 bases are shared with TRBD2. The CDR3 is made up of 16 amino acids. Germline V lookup: CDR1 MNHEY, CDR2 SVGAGI. Trimming at V came to 2 bases and at J to 1 base, leaving 6 bases not matched to a gene. CDR3 protein: CASSYPASGVSYEQYF. The DNA of the CDR3 is TGTGCCAGCAGTTACCCAGCTAGCGGGGTGTCCTACGAGCAGTACTTC.

This clonotype showed up just a few times. V is TRBV6-4 and J is TRBJ1-2; D not resolved. The CDR3 sequence is 14 residues long. Looked up from germline, CDR1 is MRHNA and CDR2 is SNTAGT. V was trimmed by 3 bases and J by 0 bases, leaving 8 bases between them. CDR3 loop: CASSEQPTNYGYTF. CDR3 coding DNA: TGTGCCAGCAGTGAGCAGCCCACTAACTATGGCTACACCTTC.

This chain joins TRBV20-1 and TRBJ2-7; D may be TRBD1 (6 bases). V was trimmed by 3 bases and J by 1 base, leaving 22 bases between them. This CDR3 has 17 amino acids. Germline CDR1 DFQATT, CDR2 SNEGSKA (reference sequence). The CDR3 protein is CSARSSSRGVGSYEQYF. The CDR3 bases are TGCAGTGCTAGGTCATCGAGCAGGGGTGTTGGGTCCTACGAGCAGTACTTC.

This clonotype turned up a few times. The chain has TRBV6-2 or TRBV6-3 and TRBJ2-2; no definite D call. V dropped 0 bases and J dropped 6 bases, with 11 bases sitting between them. The CDR3 length is 15 residues. Germline V gene data show CDR1 as MNHEY and CDR2 as SVGEGT. CDR3: CASSYSAPTAGELFF. In DNA form, the CDR3 reads TGTGCCAGCAGTTACTCTGCGCCTACCGCCGGGGAGCTGTTTTTT.